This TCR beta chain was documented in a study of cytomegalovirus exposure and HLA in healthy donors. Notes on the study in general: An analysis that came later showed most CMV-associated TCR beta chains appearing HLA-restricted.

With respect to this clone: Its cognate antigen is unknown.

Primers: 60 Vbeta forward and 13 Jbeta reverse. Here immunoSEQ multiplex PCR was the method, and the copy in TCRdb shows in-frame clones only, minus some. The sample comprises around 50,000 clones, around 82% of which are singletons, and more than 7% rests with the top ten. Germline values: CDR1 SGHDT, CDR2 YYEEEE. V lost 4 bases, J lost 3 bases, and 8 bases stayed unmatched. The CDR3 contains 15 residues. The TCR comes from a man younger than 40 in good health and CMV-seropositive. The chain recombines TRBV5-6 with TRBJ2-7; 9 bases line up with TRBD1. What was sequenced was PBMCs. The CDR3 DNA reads TGTGCCAGCAGCCTGGACAGGGGAAGGGACTACGAGCAGTACTTC. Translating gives CASSLDRGRDYEQYF.